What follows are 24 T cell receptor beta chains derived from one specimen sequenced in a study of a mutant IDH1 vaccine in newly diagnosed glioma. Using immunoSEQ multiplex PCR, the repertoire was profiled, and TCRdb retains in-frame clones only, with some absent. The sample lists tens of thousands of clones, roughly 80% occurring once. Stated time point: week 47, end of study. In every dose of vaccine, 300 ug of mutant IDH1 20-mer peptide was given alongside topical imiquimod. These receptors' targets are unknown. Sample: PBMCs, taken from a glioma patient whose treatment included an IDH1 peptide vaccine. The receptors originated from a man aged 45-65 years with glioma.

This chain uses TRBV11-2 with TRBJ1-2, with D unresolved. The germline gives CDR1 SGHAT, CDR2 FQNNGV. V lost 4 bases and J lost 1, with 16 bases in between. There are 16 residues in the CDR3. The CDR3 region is CASSSTTGRVNYGYTF. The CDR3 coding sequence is TGTGCCAGCAGCTCAACCACCGGGCGGGTTAACTATGGCTACACCTTC.

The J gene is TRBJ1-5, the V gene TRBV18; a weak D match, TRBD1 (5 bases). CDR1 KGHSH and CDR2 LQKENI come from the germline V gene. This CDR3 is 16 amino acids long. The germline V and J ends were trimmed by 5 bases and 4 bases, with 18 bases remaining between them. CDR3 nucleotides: TGTGCCAGCTCAGCTCAGGACGGGGGATTAAATCAGCCCCAGCATTTT. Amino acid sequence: CASSAQDGGLNQPQHF. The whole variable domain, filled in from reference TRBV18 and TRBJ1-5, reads NAGVMQNPRHLVRRRGQEARLRCSPMKGHSHVYWYRQLPEEGLKFMVYLQKENIIDESGMPKERFSAEFPKEGPSILRIQQVVRGDSAAYFCASSAQDGGLNQPQHFGDGTRLSIL.

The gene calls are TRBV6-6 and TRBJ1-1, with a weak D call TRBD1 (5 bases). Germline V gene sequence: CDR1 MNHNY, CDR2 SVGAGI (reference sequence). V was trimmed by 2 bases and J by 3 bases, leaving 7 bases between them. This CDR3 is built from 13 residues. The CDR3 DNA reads TGTGCCAGCAGTTACGAGGGGCACACTGAAGCTTTCTTT. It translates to CASSYEGHTEAFF.

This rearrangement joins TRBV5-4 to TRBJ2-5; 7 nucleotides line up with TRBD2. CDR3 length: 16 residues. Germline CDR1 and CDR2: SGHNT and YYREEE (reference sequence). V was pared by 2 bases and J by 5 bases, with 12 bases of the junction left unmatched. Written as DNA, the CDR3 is TGTGCCAGCAGCTTCCGACTAGCTGGCGTTGGGGAGACCCAGTACTTC. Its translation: CASSFRLAGVGETQYF.

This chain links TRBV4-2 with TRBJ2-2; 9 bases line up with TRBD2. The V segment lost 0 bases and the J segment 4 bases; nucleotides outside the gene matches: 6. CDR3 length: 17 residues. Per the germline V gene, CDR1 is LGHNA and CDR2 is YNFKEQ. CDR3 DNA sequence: TGTGCCAGCAGCCAAGAGGGACTAGCCCCGGGCACCGGGGAGCTGTTTTTT. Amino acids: CASSQEGLAPGTGELFF.

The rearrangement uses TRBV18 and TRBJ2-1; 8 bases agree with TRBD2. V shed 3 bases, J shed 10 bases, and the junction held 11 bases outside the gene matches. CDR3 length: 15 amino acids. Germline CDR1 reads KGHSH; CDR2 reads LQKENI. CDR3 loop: CASSPVPGGPGEQFF. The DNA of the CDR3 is TGTGCCAGCTCACCGGTCCCGGGGGGGCCTGGGGAGCAGTTCTTC.

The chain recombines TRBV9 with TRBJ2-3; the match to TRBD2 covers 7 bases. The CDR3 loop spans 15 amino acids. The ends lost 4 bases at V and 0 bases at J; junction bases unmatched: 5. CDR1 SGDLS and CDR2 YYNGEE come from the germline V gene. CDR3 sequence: CASSLSGSSTDTQYF. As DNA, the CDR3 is TGTGCCAGCAGCCTTAGCGGGTCTAGCACAGATACGCAGTATTTT.

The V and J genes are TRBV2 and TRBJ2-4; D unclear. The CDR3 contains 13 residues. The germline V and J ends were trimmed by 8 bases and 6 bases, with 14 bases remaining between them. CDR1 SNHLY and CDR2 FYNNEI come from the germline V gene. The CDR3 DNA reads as TGTGCCAGCCGAACCTACTTTCGAAACATTCAGTACTTC. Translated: CASRTYFRNIQYF.

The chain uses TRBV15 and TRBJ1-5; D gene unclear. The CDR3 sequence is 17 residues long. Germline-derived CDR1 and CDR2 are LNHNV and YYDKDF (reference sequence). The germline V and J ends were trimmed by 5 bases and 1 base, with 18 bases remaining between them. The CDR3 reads CATSDPGRGKSNQPQHF. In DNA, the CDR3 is TGTGCCACCAGCGACCCGGGAAGAGGGAAGAGCAATCAGCCCCAGCATTTT.

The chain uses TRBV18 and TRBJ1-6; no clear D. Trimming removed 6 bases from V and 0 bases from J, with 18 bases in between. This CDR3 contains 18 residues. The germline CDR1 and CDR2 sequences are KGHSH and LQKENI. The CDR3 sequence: CASSPLNKASSYNSPLHF. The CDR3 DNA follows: TGTGCCAGCTCGCCGTTAAATAAGGCGTCCTCCTATAATTCACCCCTCCACTTT.

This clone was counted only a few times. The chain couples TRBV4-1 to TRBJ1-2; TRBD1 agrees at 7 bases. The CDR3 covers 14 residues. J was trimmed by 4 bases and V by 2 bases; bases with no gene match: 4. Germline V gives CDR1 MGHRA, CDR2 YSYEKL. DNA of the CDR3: TGCGCCAGCAGCCAAACACAGGGGTTCTATGGCTACACCTTC. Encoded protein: CASSQTQGFYGYTF.

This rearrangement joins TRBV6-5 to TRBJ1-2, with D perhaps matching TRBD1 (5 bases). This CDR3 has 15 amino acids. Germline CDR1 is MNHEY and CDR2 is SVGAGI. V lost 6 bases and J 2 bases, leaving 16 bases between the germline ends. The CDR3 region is CASSLTMGPNYGYTF. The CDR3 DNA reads TGTGCCAGCAGCCTAACGATGGGACCGAACTATGGCTACACCTTC.

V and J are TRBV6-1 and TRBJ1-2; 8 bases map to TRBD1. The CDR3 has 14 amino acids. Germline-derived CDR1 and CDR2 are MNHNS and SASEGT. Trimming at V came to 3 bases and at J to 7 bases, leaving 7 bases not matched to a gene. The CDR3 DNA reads TGTGCCAGCAGTGAGAGCCAGGGGGCAGGTGGCTACACCTTC. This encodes CASSESQGAGGYTF.

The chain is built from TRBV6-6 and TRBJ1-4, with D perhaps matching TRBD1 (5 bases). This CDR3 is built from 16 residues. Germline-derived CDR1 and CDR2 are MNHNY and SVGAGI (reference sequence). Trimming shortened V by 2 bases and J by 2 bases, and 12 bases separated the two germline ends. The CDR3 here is CASSYLIRETNEKLFF. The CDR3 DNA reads TGTGCCAGCAGTTACCTGATCAGGGAGACTAATGAAAAACTGTTTTTT.

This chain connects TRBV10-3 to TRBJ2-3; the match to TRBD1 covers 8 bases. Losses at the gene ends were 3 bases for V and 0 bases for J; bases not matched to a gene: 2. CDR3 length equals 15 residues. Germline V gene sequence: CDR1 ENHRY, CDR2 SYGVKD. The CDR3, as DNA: TGTGCCATCAGTGAAACAGGGGGTAGCACAGATACGCAGTATTTT. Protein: CAISETGGSTDTQYF.

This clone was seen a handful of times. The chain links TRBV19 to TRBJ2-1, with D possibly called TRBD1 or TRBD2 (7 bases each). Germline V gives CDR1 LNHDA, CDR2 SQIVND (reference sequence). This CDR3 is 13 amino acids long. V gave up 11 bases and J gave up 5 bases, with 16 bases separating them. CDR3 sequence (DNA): TGTGCCTCCAGGGGGGGGGTGAACAATGAGCAGTTCTTC. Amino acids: CASRGGVNNEQFF.

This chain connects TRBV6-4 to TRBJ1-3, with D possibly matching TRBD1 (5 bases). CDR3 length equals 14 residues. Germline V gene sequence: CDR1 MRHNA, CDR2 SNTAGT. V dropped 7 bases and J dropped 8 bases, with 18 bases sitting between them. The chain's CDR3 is CASNEGPGSDTIYF. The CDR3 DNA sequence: TGTGCCAGCAACGAAGGTCCAGGGAGCGACACCATATATTTT.

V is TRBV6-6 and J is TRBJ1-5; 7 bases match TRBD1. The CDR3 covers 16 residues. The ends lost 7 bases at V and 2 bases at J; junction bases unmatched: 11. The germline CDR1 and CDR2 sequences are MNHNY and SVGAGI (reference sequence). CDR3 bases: TGTGCCAGCACTTTGATGAGGGGGCGAGGCAATCAGCCCCAGCATTTT. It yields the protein CASTLMRGRGNQPQHF.

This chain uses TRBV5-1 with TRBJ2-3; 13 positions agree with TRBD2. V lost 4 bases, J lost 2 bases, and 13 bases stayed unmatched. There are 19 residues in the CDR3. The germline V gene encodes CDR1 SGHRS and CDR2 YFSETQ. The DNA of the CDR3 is TGCGCCAGCAGCCCCCGGACTAGCGGGGGCCCTGGCTCCACAGATACGCAGTATTTT. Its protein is CASSPRTSGGPGSTDTQYF.

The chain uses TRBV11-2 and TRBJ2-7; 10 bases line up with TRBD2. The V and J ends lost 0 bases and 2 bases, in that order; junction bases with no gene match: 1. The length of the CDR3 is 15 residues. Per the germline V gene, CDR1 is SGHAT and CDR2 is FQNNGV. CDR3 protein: CASSLELAGPYEQYF. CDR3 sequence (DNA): TGTGCCAGCAGCTTAGAACTAGCGGGGCCCTACGAGCAGTACTTC.

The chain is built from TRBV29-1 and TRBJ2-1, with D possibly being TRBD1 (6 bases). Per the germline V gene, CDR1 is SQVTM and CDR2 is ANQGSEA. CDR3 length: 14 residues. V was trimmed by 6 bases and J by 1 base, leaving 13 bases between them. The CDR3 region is CSVTGTHSYNEQFF. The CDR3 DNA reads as TGCAGCGTCACCGGGACACATTCCTACAATGAGCAGTTCTTC.

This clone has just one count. CDR3 bases: TGCGCCAGCAGCCAAGTCTGGGACAGGGACGACTATGGCTACACCTTC. Protein: CASSQVWDRDDYGYTF. The chain links TRBV4-1 to TRBJ1-2; 9 bases map to TRBD1. The CDR3 is 16 amino acids. CDR1 and CDR2 (germline): MGHRA, YSYEKL. V lost 1 base to trimming and J lost 3 bases; unmatched junction nucleotides: 6.

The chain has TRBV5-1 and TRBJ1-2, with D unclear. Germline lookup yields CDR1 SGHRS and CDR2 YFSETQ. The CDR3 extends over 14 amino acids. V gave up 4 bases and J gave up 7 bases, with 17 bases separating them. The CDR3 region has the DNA TGCGCCAGCAGCATTCGGACGGACGGGTTTGGCTACACCTTC. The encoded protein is CASSIRTDGFGYTF.

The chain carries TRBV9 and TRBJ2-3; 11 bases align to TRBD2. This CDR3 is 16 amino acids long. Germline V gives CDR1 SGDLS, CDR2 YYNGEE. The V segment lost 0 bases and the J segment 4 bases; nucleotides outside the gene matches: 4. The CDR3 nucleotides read TGTGCCAGCAGCGTAGTTAGCGGGGGGGCGGCAGATACGCAGTATTTT. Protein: CASSVVSGGAADTQYF.